Below, 11 T cell receptor beta chains from the same sample are listed, as sequenced in a study of blood T cell repertoires in COVID-19. Some clones are missing from TCRdb's copy, which holds only in-frame ones; the method was immunoSEQ multiplex PCR. The sample lists 90,000 to 150,000 clones, 85% to 90% occurring once. The source material was peripheral blood. The receptors were gathered from a man between 60 and 75 years old with acute or convalescent COVID-19.

The chain couples TRBV28 to TRBJ1-5; 10 bases match TRBD1. V trimming: 6 bases; J trimming: 4 bases; junction bases outside the gene matches: 3. This CDR3 region has 14 residues. CDR1 and CDR2 from the germline V gene are MDHEN and SYDVKM. The CDR3 sequence is CASREGQGNQPQHF. The CDR3 DNA sequence: TGTGCCAGCAGGGAGGGACAGGGGAATCAGCCCCAGCATTTT.

Details on this clone: Other DNA sequences of this sample code for an identical CDR3. The gene calls are TRBV18 and TRBJ1-2; 9 bases are a match to TRBD1. Germline values: CDR1 KGHSH, CDR2 LQKENI. Unmatched junction bases numbered 0, after V lost 2 bases and J lost 2 bases. This CDR3 is 14 amino acids long. The CDR3 reads CASSPGQGNYGYTF. CDR3 DNA: TGTGCCAGCTCACCAGGACAGGGGAACTATGGCTACACCTTC.

The CDR3: CASSYSGLLSQETQYF. The CDR3 DNA is TGTGCCAGCAGTTACTCGGGACTCCTATCCCAAGAGACCCAGTACTTC. This chain connects TRBV6-5 to TRBJ2-5; D is possibly TRBD2 (6 bases). Germline-derived CDR1 and CDR2 are MNHEY and SVGAGI. CDR3 length: 16 residues. With 0 bases removed from V and 1 base from J, the gap between germline ends came to 12 bases.

The J gene is TRBJ1-1, the V gene TRBV6-6; 8 bases are shared with TRBD1. The CDR3 sequence is 17 residues long. J lost 8 bases, V lost 5 bases, and 19 bases had no gene match. Looked up from germline, CDR1 is MNHNY and CDR2 is SVGAGI (reference sequence). The CDR3 is CASSPGQGNPYSTEAFF. The DNA for the CDR3 is TGTGCCAGCAGTCCTGGACAGGGAAACCCTTACTCCACAGAAGCTTTCTTT.

The rearrangement joins TRBV28 to TRBJ2-7; perhaps TRBD2 as D (5 bases). There are 12 residues in the CDR3. V dropped 6 bases and J dropped 4 bases, with 10 bases sitting between them. Germline V gene data show CDR1 as MDHEN and CDR2 as SYDVKM. The CDR3 nucleotides are TGTGCCAGCAGGCTCGAGGGTTACGAGCAGTACTTC. Its translation: CASRLEGYEQYF. Together with reference TRBV28 and TRBJ2-7, the CDR3 gives the full variable domain: DVKVTQSSRYLVKRTGEKVFLECVQDMDHENMFWYRQDPGLGLRLIYFSYDVKMKEKGDIPEGYSVSREKKERFSLILESASTNQTSMYLCASRLEGYEQYFGPGTRLTVT.

V usage is TRBV7-2 and J usage is TRBJ2-7; 9 bases match TRBD1. This CDR3 contains 13 residues. Per germline, CDR1 SGHTA and CDR2 FQGNSA. With 5 bases clipped from V and 7 bases from J, the junction kept 6 bases outside the gene matches. CDR3: CASSEGQGAEQYF. DNA of the CDR3: TGTGCCAGCAGCGAGGGACAGGGAGCGGAGCAGTACTTC. Filled out from reference TRBV7-2 and TRBJ2-7, the complete variable domain reads GAGVSQSPSNKVTEKGKDVELRCDPISGHTALYWYRQSLGQGLEFLIYFQGNSAPDKSGLPSDRFSAERTGGSVSTLTIQRTQQEDSAVYLCASSEGQGAEQYFGPGTRLTVT.

The chain uses TRBV4-2 and TRBJ1-6; TRBD1 might be the D (6 bases). The CDR3 sequence is 16 residues long. The germline V and J ends were trimmed by 0 bases and 5 bases, with 11 bases remaining between them. CDR1 and CDR2 (germline): LGHNA, YNFKEQ. CDR3 amino acids: CASSQEGQGDNSPLHF. The CDR3 bases are TGTGCCAGCAGCCAAGAGGGACAAGGGGATAATTCACCCCTCCACTTT.

Note on this clone: The same CDR3 arises from other DNA sequences in this sample as well. The gene calls are TRBV28 and TRBJ1-5; TRBD1 matches 10 bases. V lost 4 bases and J lost 7; bases outside the gene matches: 4. CDR1 is MDHEN, CDR2 SYDVKM, per germline. This CDR3 contains 14 residues. The CDR3 nucleotides read TGTGCCAGCAGTTCGGACAGGGGGGAACAGCCCCAGCATTTT. Residues: CASSSDRGEQPQHF.

This clone came up once. The V gene is TRBV3-1 (or the pseudogene TRBV3-2), the J gene TRBJ1-2, with unresolved D. Deletions cut 0 bases from V and 5 bases from J, with 4 bases between. Germline-derived CDR1 and CDR2 are LGHDT and YNNKEL (reference sequence). The CDR3 extends over 12 amino acids. The CDR3 here is CASSQDEYGYTF. CDR3 bases: TGTGCCAGCAGCCAAGATGAGTATGGCTACACCTTC.

The chain joins TRBV7-9 to TRBJ2-1, with a tentative D call TRBD2 (5 bases). Per germline, CDR1 SEHNR and CDR2 FQNEAQ (reference sequence). The CDR3 loop spans 12 amino acids. Between the trimmed V and J ends, which lost 6 bases and 7 bases, there was a span of 10 bases. The DNA of the CDR3 is TGTGCCAGCAGGTCCACGGGGAATGAGCAGTTCTTC. Translating it yields CASRSTGNEQFF.

Only a few counts were recorded for this clone. The chain links TRBV23-1 to TRBJ2-5, with 9 nucleotides matching TRBD2. TRBV23-1 is an ORF, with its function uncertain. The J segment lost 1 base and the V segment lost 2 bases, leaving 5 bases of the junction unmatched. The CDR3 is 16 amino acids. This CDR3 reads CASSQRLAGIQETQYF. The DNA for the CDR3 is TGCGCCAGCAGTCAACGGCTAGCGGGGATCCAAGAGACCCAGTACTTC.